Below, 13 T cell receptor beta chains from the same sample are listed, as sequenced in a study of tissue T cells after allogeneic stem cell transplantation. Data came from immunoSEQ multiplex PCR; TCRdb stores just in-frame clones and leaves some out. This sample carries about 4,900 clones, about 44% of them seen once, and the ten largest clones take roughly 20%. Specified time point: mouse harvest day 14 after allogeneic transplant. Mouse grafts combined 10^7 T-cell-depleted bone marrow cells with 10^6 splenic CD5+ T cells. The sample consisted of gut tissue. The receptors originated from a female BALB/c mouse given C57BL/6 T cells with graft-versus-host disease after an allogeneic hematopoietic cell transplant.

This clone showed up just once. Germline and genes: mouse. Coverage ceases 1 residue before the CDR3 finishes, and the germline J gene fills in the end. The V and J genes are TRBV31 and TRBJ2-7, with 8 bases lining up with TRBD2. Germline loops: CDR1 GKSSPN, CDR2 SITVG. The CDR3 loop spans 13 amino acids. V lost 3 bases to trimming and J lost 4 bases; unmatched junction nucleotides: 5. CDR3 protein: CAWRSWGVYEQYF. Partial CDR3 DNA: TGTGCCTGGAGATCCTGGGGGGTTTATGAACAGTAC.

In regard to this clone: Germline and genes: mouse. The read ends 1 residue shy of where the CDR3 ends; the end is completed using the germline J gene. The rearrangement joins TRBV31 to TRBJ2-1; 13 positions agree with TRBD2. The germline V gene encodes CDR1 GKSSPN and CDR2 SITVG. The CDR3 is 14 amino acids. Germline trimming cut 4 bases from V and 7 bases from J; bases unmatched to any gene: 4. Incomplete CDR3 DNA: TGTGCCTGGAAAGGGACTGGGGGGGGAGCTGAGCAGTTC. Protein product: CAWKGTGGGAEQF. The entire CDR3 protein is CAWKGTGGGAEQFF.

This clone came up once. The gene names given are mouse names. The observed sequence ends 1 residue before the CDR3 terminus, with the missing tail filled in from the germline J gene. This chain links TRBV3 with TRBJ1-3; D gene unclear. This CDR3 is built from 15 residues. The ends were cut back, 1 base at V and 0 bases at J, with 7 bases in the middle. CDR1 SNHLY and CDR2 FYNGKV come from the germline V gene (reference sequence). The sequenced part of the CDR3 DNA is TGTGCCAGCAGCTTAGTATGGGTTTCTGGAAATACGCTCTAT. It is translated as CASSLVWVSGNTLY. The CDR3 reads in full as CASSLVWVSGNTLYF.

Worth noting for this clone: The gene names here belong to mouse. The read is 1 residue too short to cover the CDR3 end, so that end is filled in from the germline J gene. The V call is TRBV26, the J call TRBJ2-2, with D hard to call. The CDR3 is made up of 14 amino acids. Trimming took off 6 bases at V and 0 bases at J, with 8 bases between the two ends. Germline CDR1 and CDR2: KGHPV and FQNQEV (reference sequence). CDR3 loop: CASSLTTNTGQLYF. The covered CDR3 bases are TGTGCCAGCAGCCTGACAACAAACACCGGGCAGCTCTAC.

This clone has more than one count but fewer than ten. Mouse gene names and germline throughout. The sequenced fragment ends 1 residue before the CDR3 boundary, so the rest is inferred from the germline J gene. This chain joins TRBV16 and TRBJ2-1, with a weak D call TRBD1 (5 bases). V was cut by 1 base and J by 7 bases, with 11 bases left in between. The germline V gene has CDR1 SGHSA and CDR2 FRNQAP. The CDR3 is made up of 14 amino acids. The CDR3 sequence is CASSLVQGGAEQFF. The sequenced CDR3 bases are TGTGCAAGCAGCTTAGTCCAGGGAGGAGCTGAGCAGTTC.

In regard to this clone: Mouse germline and gene names are used. The read gets to within 1 residue of the CDR3 end, and the germline J gene fills in the rest. The chain recombines TRBV26 with TRBJ2-4, with no clear D. CDR1 and CDR2 (germline): KGHPV, FQNQEV (reference sequence). This CDR3 region has 13 residues. V was shortened by 5 bases and J by 1 base, with 7 bases between the two germline ends. The DNA read from the CDR3 is TGTGCCAGCAGTATCCGGGGTCAAAACACCTTGTAC. Its translation is CASSIRGQNTLY. The entire CDR3 reads CASSIRGQNTLYF. Combining the CDR3 with reference TRBV26 and TRBJ2-4 gives the whole variable domain NSKVIQTPRYLVKGQGQKAKMRCIPEKGHPVVFWYQQNKNNEFKFLINFQNQEVLQQIDMTEKRFSAECPSNSPCSLEIQSSEAGDSALYLCASSIRGQNTLYFGAGTRLSVL.

Concerning this clone itself: Here the gene names and germline are mouse. The read falls 1 residue short of the CDR3 end, and the missing part is taken from the germline J gene. The rearrangement joins TRBV26 to TRBJ1-1; perhaps TRBD1 as D (6 bases). The CDR3 runs to 12 residues. Trimming removed 3 bases at V and 5 bases at J, with 7 bases between. Germline lookup yields CDR1 KGHPV and CDR2 FQNQEV (reference sequence). CDR3 bases read: TGTGCCAGCAGTCTCAGGGGAACAGAAGTCTTC. The encoded protein is CASSLRGTEVF. The whole CDR3 reads CASSLRGTEVFF.

Comment on this clone: Genes and germline come from the mouse. The read terminates 1 residue before the CDR3 end, so the remaining end is supplied by the germline J gene. The chain combines TRBV26 with TRBJ2-3, with D possibly being TRBD1 (6 bases). CDR3 length: 15 amino acids. Germline values: CDR1 KGHPV, CDR2 FQNQEV (reference sequence). V lost 6 bases, J lost 0 bases, and 13 bases lay in between. The DNA read from the CDR3 is TGTGCCAGCAGCCCGGGACATTCTAGTGCAGAAACGCTGTAT. Its protein is CASSPGHSSAETLY. The complete CDR3 reads CASSPGHSSAETLYF.

By sample share, this clone is medium-sized. The gene symbols are mouse symbols. The DNA ends 1 residue before the CDR3 does, and the rest of the CDR3 is filled in from the germline J gene. The rearrangement uses TRBV2 and TRBJ2-1, with D perhaps being TRBD1 or TRBD2 (7 bases each). Per the germline V gene, CDR1 is LGHNA and CDR2 is YSYQKL. Between the trimmed V and J ends, which lost 0 bases and 7 bases, there was a span of 16 bases. There are 16 residues in the CDR3. The covered CDR3 bases are TGTGCCAGCAGCCAAGACGGGCAGGGGGGCGGGGCTGAGCAGTTC. Translated, it gives CASSQDGQGGGAEQF. The whole CDR3 protein is CASSQDGQGGGAEQFF.

About this clone: The listed genes are named as in mouse. The CDR3 loop is CASSPGQNYAEQFF. The part of the CDR3 DNA that was read is TGTGCCAGCAGTCCGGGACAGAACTATGCTGAGCAGTTC. The V gene is TRBV26, the J gene TRBJ2-1, with 7 bases fitting TRBD1. The read finishes 1 residue shy of the CDR3 end, and the germline J gene is used to complete it. Germline V gene data show CDR1 as KGHPV and CDR2 as FQNQEV (reference sequence). The CDR3 extends over 14 amino acids. Germline trimming cut 4 bases from V and 1 base from J; bases unmatched to any gene: 1.

As concerns this clone: Mouse germline and gene names are used. The read halts 1 residue ahead of the CDR3 end, with the missing end drawn from the germline J gene. This chain uses TRBV26 with TRBJ1-3; D unclear. The CDR3 covers 14 residues. The V end lost 4 bases, the J end lost 0 bases, and 7 bases lay between the germline ends. CDR1 and CDR2 from the germline V gene are KGHPV and FQNQEV (reference sequence). CDR3 sequence: CASSRVLSGNTLYF. CDR3 bases read: TGTGCCAGCAGTCGGGTCCTTTCTGGAAATACGCTCTAT.

Relative to its sample, this clone is medium-sized (0.01 to 0.1%). Gene and germline names: mouse. The DNA ends 1 residue before the CDR3 does, and the rest of the CDR3 is filled in from the germline J gene. The rearrangement joins TRBV24 to TRBJ1-5; no definite D call. Trimming shortened V by 2 bases and J by 4 bases, and 6 bases separated the two germline ends. The CDR3 is made up of 13 amino acids. CDR1 is KGHTA, CDR2 FRNEEI, per germline. The CDR3 region is CASSLRRNQAPLF. CDR3 bases read: TGTGCCAGCAGTCTGAGGAGGAACCAGGCTCCGCTT.

As for this clone: Mouse gene names and germline throughout. The DNA ends 1 residue before the CDR3 does, and the rest of the CDR3 is filled in from the germline J gene. The V call is TRBV3, the J call TRBJ2-4; D not resolved. The CDR3 loop spans 14 amino acids. Trimming cost V 0 bases and J 0 bases, with 4 bases left between them. CDR1 and CDR2 from the germline V gene are SNHLY and FYNGKV (reference sequence). The CDR3 bases that were read are TGTGCCAGCAGCTTAGCGGCGAGTCAAAACACCTTGTAC. It translates to CASSLAASQNTLY. Given in full, the CDR3 is CASSLAASQNTLYF.